This TCR beta chain was recorded in a study of T cells in Graves' hyperthyroidism and ophthalmopathy. The CDR3 is 17 residues long. Trimming removed 0 bases at V and 4 bases at J, with 16 bases between. CDR1 is MNHNS and CDR2 is SASEGT in the germline V gene. Study observations and caveats: Most clonotypes that expanded in the thyroid above 0.001 also showed up in blood. The authors' 13 V-J model separated ophthalmopathy from stable hyperthyroidism.

Patients with ophthalmopathy all had a Clinical Activity Score of at least 3, a NOSPECS grade of at least 4 and duration under 3 months. It was roughly 10 ml of fresh peripheral blood that supplied the PBMCs. This clonotype was recorded many times. What it recognizes is unknown. TCR beta CDR3 region amplification was performed from RNA transcripts. First-round RT-PCR targeting the TCR CDR3 was performed with the HTBI primer set. TCRdb called the multiplex PCR reads again in MiXCR, with one record for every CDR3 protein. In the table there are roughly 240,000 distinct CDR3 sequences, more than 20% of which are singletons.

The material sequenced was blood. The receptor was isolated from a woman aged 40 to 50 with Graves' ophthalmopathy. The rearrangement uses TRBV6-1 and TRBJ1-5, with no clear D. CDR3 in DNA: TGTGCCAGCAGTGAAGCGGTGGCAGCTATTTTAAATCAGCCCCAGCATTTT. Its translation is CASSEAVAAILNQPQHF.